A selection of T cell receptor beta chains follows, all from one sample in a study of T cells in Graves' hyperthyroidism and ophthalmopathy. TCRdb re-derived calls from the multiplex PCR reads in MiXCR, one entry per CDR3 protein. The sample lists 690,000 or so distinct CDR3 sequences, about 17% occurring once. Sequenced material: blood. These receptors all come from a woman in her forties or fifties with Graves' hyperthyroidism that later progressed to Graves' ophthalmopathy. Both conserved end residues are trimmed from each CDR3. The order of the fields is V gene, CDR3 protein.

TRBV24-1 | ATRTGGNTEAF
TRBV2 | ASTEWGTKDSPLH
TRBV6-2/TRBV6-3 | ASSGGARGLAQETQY
TRBV3-1 | ASSPGVGSLRGTEAF
TRBV4-1 | ASSRTGWSPLH
TRBV12-3/TRBV12-4 | ASSFGQTYNQPQH
TRBV7-9 | ASSQGTGDSNQPQH
TRBV5-1 | ASTDRGGGETQY
TRBV20-1 | SARDGTDYGYT
TRBV20-1 | SAQRPSGGALYNEQF
TRBV2 | ASSELDSSYEQY
TRBV11-2 | ASSRLGGDGYT
TRBV2 | ASSGLTRNTEAF
TRBV7-9 | ASSPSGTPYEQY
TRBV20-1 | SARRSGGRQETQY
TRBV19 | ASSKGQGNPTDTQY
TRBV11-2 | ASSLLVLAGVNEQF
TRBV5-6 | ASSLGARVSETQY
TRBV29-1 | SVEEGGGGELF
TRBV11-2 | ASSLIGETEAF
TRBV5-1 | ASSLAWTSGGAGDTQY
TRBV9 | ASSVEELAGVREQY
TRBV5-8 | ASSQDRALRDEQY
TRBV20-1 | SAPNRLGGNYGYT
TRBV15 | ATSKLQGSVYTQY
TRBV3-1 | ASSQETRQTSYNEQF
TRBV11-2 | ASSLGLAYGQF
TRBV28 | ASSLIRGLDQPQH
TRBV18 | ASSSSGAAQPQH
TRBV7-8 | ASSPRTVANTGELF
TRBV5-8 | ASSLDHYSQETQY
TRBV5-1 | ASSFVSGRAVDTQY
TRBV2 | ASSEWGLRGAEAF
TRBV5-1 | ASSLAQGYNEQF
TRBV6-4 | ASSVGMNTGELF
TRBV5-1 | ASSLARGWSDEQF
TRBV24-1 | ATSDGLRETEY
TRBV5-6 | ASSWGTRAYEQY
TRBV7-9 | ASGPGQGFSGYT
TRBV10-3 | AISDGSERTDVSGANVLT
TRBV12-3/TRBV12-4 | ASSFESEAF